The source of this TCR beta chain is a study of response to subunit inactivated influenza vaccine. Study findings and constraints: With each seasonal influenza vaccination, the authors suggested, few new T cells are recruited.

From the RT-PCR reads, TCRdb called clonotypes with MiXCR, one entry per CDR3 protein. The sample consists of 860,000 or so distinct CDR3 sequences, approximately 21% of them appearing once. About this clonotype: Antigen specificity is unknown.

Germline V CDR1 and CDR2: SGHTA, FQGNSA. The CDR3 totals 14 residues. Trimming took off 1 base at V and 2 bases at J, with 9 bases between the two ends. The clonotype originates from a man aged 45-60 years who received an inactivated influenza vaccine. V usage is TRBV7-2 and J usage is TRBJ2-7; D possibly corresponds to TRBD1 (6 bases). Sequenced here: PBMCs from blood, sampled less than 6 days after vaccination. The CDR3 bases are TGTGCCAGCAGCTTAGACAGGGTGGCCTACGAGCAGTACTTC. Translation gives CASSLDRVAYEQYF.